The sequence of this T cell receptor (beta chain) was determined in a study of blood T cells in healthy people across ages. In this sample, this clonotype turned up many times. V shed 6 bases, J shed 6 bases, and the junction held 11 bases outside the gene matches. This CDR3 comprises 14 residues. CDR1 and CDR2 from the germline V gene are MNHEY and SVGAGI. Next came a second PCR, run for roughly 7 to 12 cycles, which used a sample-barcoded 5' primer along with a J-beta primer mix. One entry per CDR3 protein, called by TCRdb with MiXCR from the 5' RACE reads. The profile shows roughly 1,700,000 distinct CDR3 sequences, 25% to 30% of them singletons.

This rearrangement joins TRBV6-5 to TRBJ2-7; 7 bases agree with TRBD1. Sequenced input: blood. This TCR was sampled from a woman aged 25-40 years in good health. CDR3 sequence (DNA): TGTGCCAGCAGCCCTTTAACAGGGGTTGGCGAGCAGTACTTC. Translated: CASSPLTGVGEQYF.